The TCR beta chain described here comes from a study of blood T cell repertoires in COVID-19. Overall study context: Collection of acute and convalescent COVID-19 samples took place in the United States, Italy and Spain.

TCRdb's table, derived via immunoSEQ multiplex PCR, lists solely in-frame clones and lacks some. Altogether about 89,000 clones are present, approximately 90% being singletons, with the ten largest covering around 2.3%. With V trimmed by 5 bases and J by 1 base, 3 bases remained unmatched. Germline-derived CDR1 and CDR2 are SGHVS and FNYEAQ. There are 14 residues in the CDR3. The sequenced material came from peripheral blood. The source is a human donor with active COVID-19. The donor label of this sample is uncertain. The chain employs TRBV7-6 and TRBJ2-3, with TRBD1 identical over 7 bases. CDR3 DNA: TGTGCCAGCAGCCCCGGGACAGGCACAGATACGCAGTATTTT. Translating it yields CASSPGTGTDTQYF.